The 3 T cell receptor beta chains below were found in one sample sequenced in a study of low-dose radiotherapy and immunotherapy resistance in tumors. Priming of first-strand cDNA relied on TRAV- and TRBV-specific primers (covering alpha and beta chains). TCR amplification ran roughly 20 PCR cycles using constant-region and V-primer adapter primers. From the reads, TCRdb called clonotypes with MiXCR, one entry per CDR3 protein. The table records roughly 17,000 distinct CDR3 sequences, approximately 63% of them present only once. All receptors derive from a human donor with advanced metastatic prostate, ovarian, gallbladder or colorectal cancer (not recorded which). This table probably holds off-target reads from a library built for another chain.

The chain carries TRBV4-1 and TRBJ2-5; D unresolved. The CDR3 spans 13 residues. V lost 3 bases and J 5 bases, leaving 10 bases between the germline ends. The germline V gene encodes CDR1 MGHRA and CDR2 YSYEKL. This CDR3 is CASSHPHAETQYF. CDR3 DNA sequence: TGCGCCAGCAGCCATCCCCACGCTGAGACCCAGTACTTC.

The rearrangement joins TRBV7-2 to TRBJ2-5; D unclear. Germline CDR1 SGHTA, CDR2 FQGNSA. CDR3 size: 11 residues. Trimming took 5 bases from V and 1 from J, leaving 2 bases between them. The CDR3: CASSLQETQYF. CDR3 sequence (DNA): TGTGCCAGCAGCCTCCAAGAGACCCAGTACTTC.

The CDR3: CASSLQRNTEAFF. CDR3 nucleotide sequence: TGTGCCAGCAGTCTCCAGAGGAACACTGAAGCTTTCTTT. The chain combines TRBV28 with TRBJ1-1; unclear D gene. With 5 bases removed from V and 1 base from J, the gap between germline ends came to 8 bases. This CDR3 is 13 amino acids long. CDR1 MDHEN and CDR2 SYDVKM come from the germline V gene.